The 25 T cell receptor beta chains below all came from one sample that was sequenced in a study of response to subunit inactivated influenza vaccine. TCRdb reanalysed the RT-PCR reads using MiXCR and keeps one entry per CDR3 protein. The sample yields about 570,000 distinct CDR3 sequences, around 11% seen once. This same sample was also part of a study on T cells expressing NK-cell markers. That study adds: Researchers built TCR beta cDNA using 5'RACE template switching with UMIs.

Sequenced material: PBMCs from blood, taken on the day of vaccination. The source is a man aged 50 or older who received an inactivated influenza vaccine.

This clonotype has a handful of counts. This chain joins TRBV28 and TRBJ2-7, with TRBD1 matching over 8 bases. Germline V CDR1 and CDR2: MDHEN, SYDVKM. The CDR3 is 16 residues long. J lost 3 bases, V lost 3 bases, and 10 bases had no gene match. Here the CDR3 reads CASSFSRTGFLYEQYF. CDR3 in DNA: TGTGCCAGCAGTTTTTCAAGGACAGGGTTTCTCTACGAGCAGTACTTC.

This clonotype was picked up a small number of times. The chain has TRBV10-3 and TRBJ2-1, with D perhaps matching TRBD1 or TRBD2 (6 bases each). V lost 4 bases, J lost 7 bases, and 17 bases lay in between. The CDR3 is 15 residues long. Germline CDR1 reads ENHRY; CDR2 reads SYGVKD. CDR3 in amino acids: CAISVRGEHSNEQFF. CDR3 DNA sequence: TGTGCCATCAGTGTAAGGGGGGAGCACAGTAATGAGCAGTTCTTC.

This clonotype came up a few times. The rearrangement links TRBV5-1 to TRBJ1-4; 7 positions agree with TRBD1. This CDR3 is built from 14 residues. The V segment lost 3 bases and the J segment 8 bases; nucleotides outside the gene matches: 7. In germline, CDR1 is SGHRS, CDR2 YFSETQ. CDR3 DNA: TGCGCCAGCAGCTCCCTACAGGGGAACGAAAAACTGTTTTTT. Translated, it gives CASSSLQGNEKLFF. The full variable domain, completed using reference TRBV5-1 and TRBJ1-4, is KAGVTQTPRYLIKTRGQQVTLSCSPISGHRSVSWYQQTPGQGLQFLFEYFSETQRNKGNFPGRFSGRQFSNSRSEMNVSTLELGDSALYLCASSSLQGNEKLFFGSGTQLSVL.

In this sample, this clonotype turned up a few times. V and J are TRBV15 and TRBJ2-3, with a weak D call TRBD2 (5 bases). CDR1 LNHNV and CDR2 YYDKDF come from the germline V gene (reference sequence). This CDR3 region has 17 residues. V lost 5 bases and J lost 5, with 23 bases in between. The CDR3 nucleotides are TGTGCCACCAGCTCATGGGGAGAGTTGACCGGAATAGATACGCAGTATTTT. Encoded protein: CATSSWGELTGIDTQYF.

The V and J genes are TRBV7-9 and TRBJ2-2; D is undetermined. This CDR3 is 15 amino acids long. Germline-derived CDR1 and CDR2 are SEHNR and FQNEAQ (reference sequence). The germline V and J ends were trimmed by 5 bases and 3 bases, with 13 bases remaining between them. The CDR3 is CASSPSFGYTGELFF. The CDR3 coding sequence is TGTGCCAGCAGCCCCTCGTTTGGTTACACCGGGGAGCTGTTTTTT.

This clonotype was picked up many times. V gene TRBV4-3 combines with J gene TRBJ1-1; possible D gene TRBD1, 6 bases. Germline CDR1 LGHNA, CDR2 YSLEER. CDR3 size: 16 residues. Trimming shortened V by 0 bases and J by 4 bases, and 15 bases separated the two germline ends. The CDR3: CASSQDAGGGATEAFF. CDR3 DNA sequence: TGCGCCAGCAGCCAAGATGCTGGCGGGGGGGCCACTGAAGCTTTCTTT.

This clonotype was observed many times. The chain uses TRBV4-2 and TRBJ2-5; D is uncertain. Germline CDR1 and CDR2: LGHNA and YNFKEQ. The CDR3 has 12 amino acids. Trimming cost V 0 bases and J 5 bases, with 4 bases left between them. The CDR3 reads CASSQDSETQYF. CDR3 coding DNA: TGTGCCAGCAGCCAAGATTCGGAGACCCAGTACTTC.

In its sample, this clonotype was seen a few times. The chain recombines TRBV12-5 with TRBJ2-1, with 13 positions matching TRBD2. CDR3 length: 13 amino acids. Trimming cost V 6 bases and J 9 bases; bases outside gene matches: 2. Germline CDR1 reads LGHNT; CDR2 reads FRNRAP. The CDR3 region is CASGLAGGGEQFF. In DNA form, the CDR3 reads TGTGCTAGTGGACTAGCGGGAGGGGGTGAGCAGTTCTTC. Using reference TRBV12-5 and TRBJ2-1 for the parts outside the CDR3, the full variable domain is DARVTQTPRHKVTEMGQEVTMRCQPILGHNTVFWYRQTMMQGLELLAYFRNRAPLDDSGMPKDRFSAEMPDATLATLKIQPSEPRDSAVYFCASGLAGGGEQFFGPGTRLTVL.

This clonotype has ten or more counts. This chain connects TRBV5-1 to TRBJ2-4; tentative D call: TRBD1 (6 bases). Germline-derived CDR1 and CDR2 are SGHRS and YFSETQ. CDR3 length equals 16 residues. V dropped 4 bases and J dropped 1 base, with 15 bases sitting between them. The CDR3, as DNA: TGCGCCAGCAGCACCGGGACAACTTCGGCCAAAAACATTCAGTACTTC. Encoded protein: CASSTGTTSAKNIQYF.

This clonotype was recorded a few times. The chain has TRBV4-3 and TRBJ2-3, with 12 positions matching TRBD2. V lost 3 bases to trimming and J lost 1 base; unmatched junction nucleotides: 11. The CDR3 runs to 19 residues. Per the germline V gene, CDR1 is LGHNA and CDR2 is YSLEER. In DNA, the CDR3 is TGCGCCAGCAGCCAGGGACTAGCGGGCGCCCGGACCGGCACAGATACGCAGTATTTT. Amino acids: CASSQGLAGARTGTDTQYF.

V usage is TRBV6-2 or TRBV6-3 and J usage is TRBJ2-7; D is undetermined. Germline loops: CDR1 MNHEY, CDR2 SVGEGT. Trimming removed 3 bases at V and 3 bases at J, with 15 bases between. The CDR3 has 15 amino acids. CDR3 DNA sequence: TGTGCCAGCAGTTATGTCGGTAGCAGCTACTACGAGCAGTACTTC. This encodes CASSYVGSSYYEQYF.

In its sample, this clonotype was seen a few times. The chain carries TRBV11-2 and TRBJ2-4, with D possibly being TRBD2 (5 bases). Trimming shortened V by 3 bases and J by 4 bases, and 16 bases separated the two germline ends. Germline CDR1 reads SGHAT; CDR2 reads FQNNGV. This CDR3 has 16 amino acids. CDR3 nucleotides: TGTGCCAGCAGCTTTATGGCCTTCCCGGGGAAAAACATTCAGTACTTC. Its protein product is CASSFMAFPGKNIQYF.

This clonotype was detected ten times or more. The V and J genes are TRBV7-8 and TRBJ1-5; D may be TRBD1 (5 bases). CDR3 size: 13 residues. The germline V gene encodes CDR1 SGHVS and CDR2 FQNEAQ. Trimming stripped 2 bases from V and 5 bases from J, with 7 bases between. CDR3 residues: CASSLQGHQPQHF. The CDR3 nucleotides are TGTGCCAGCAGCTTACAGGGCCATCAGCCCCAGCATTTT.

This clonotype was recorded a few times. DNA of the CDR3: TGTGCCAGCAGTGGGTTTGCAATTAGCACAGATACGCAGTATTTT. This encodes CASSGFAISTDTQYF. The V and J genes are TRBV2 and TRBJ2-3, with no clear D. V gave up 4 bases and J gave up 0 bases, with 11 bases separating them. Germline-derived CDR1 and CDR2 are SNHLY and FYNNEI. The CDR3 has 15 amino acids. The full variable domain, in which reference TRBV2 and TRBJ2-3 provide the parts outside the CDR3, is EPEVTQTPSHQVTQMGQEVILRCVPISNHLYFYWYRQILGQKVEFLVSFYNNEISEKSEIFDDQFSVERPDGSNFTLKIRSTKLEDSAMYFCASSGFAISTDTQYFGPGTRLTVL.

The rearrangement uses TRBV6-1 and TRBJ2-1; 9 bases are a match to TRBD1. The CDR3 length is 14 residues. V lost 10 bases and J lost 1; bases outside the gene matches: 5. Per germline, CDR1 MNHNS and CDR2 SASEGT. The CDR3 loop reads CATWGQGSYNEQFF. CDR3 DNA sequence: TGTGCCACGTGGGGACAGGGTTCCTACAATGAGCAGTTCTTC.

This chain links TRBV29-1 with TRBJ2-1; D unclear. The V end lost 3 bases, the J end lost 6 bases, and 6 bases lay between the germline ends. CDR1 and CDR2 from the germline V gene are SQVTM and ANQGSEA. The CDR3 totals 11 residues. CDR3 nucleotide sequence: TGCAGCGTTGAGGTAGGCAATGAGCAGTTCTTC. It codes for CSVEVGNEQFF.

This rearrangement joins TRBV20-1 to TRBJ1-1, with 7 nucleotides matching TRBD1. Trimming removed 5 bases from V and 10 bases from J; junction bases left unmatched: 16. Germline CDR1 and CDR2: DFQATT and SNEGSKA (reference sequence). This CDR3 is 14 amino acids long. CDR3: CSAEQRDSPPGAFF. CDR3 in DNA: TGCAGTGCTGAGCAACGGGACAGCCCCCCGGGAGCTTTCTTT.

The chain couples TRBV5-5 to TRBJ2-3, with D unresolved. Trimming cost V 2 bases and J 2 bases, with 9 bases left between them. Germline V gene sequence: CDR1 SGHKS, CDR2 YYEKEE (reference sequence). This CDR3 has 14 residues. CDR3 protein: CASSLRALTDTQYF. The CDR3 DNA reads TGTGCCAGCAGCTTAAGGGCGCTCACAGATACGCAGTATTTT.

The gene calls are TRBV12-3 or TRBV12-4 and TRBJ2-7; TRBD2 matches at 7 bases. The CDR3 length is 13 residues. The ends lost 5 bases at V and 9 bases at J; junction bases unmatched: 10. CDR3 bases: TGTGCCAGCAGTCCTCGAGGGAGGGTACGGCAGTACTTC. This gives the protein CASSPRGRVRQYF.

This chain connects TRBV5-1 to TRBJ2-1; 10 positions match TRBD1. J was trimmed by 4 bases and V by 3 bases; bases with no gene match: 7. Germline V gives CDR1 SGHRS, CDR2 YFSETQ. CDR3 length: 16 residues. The CDR3 loop is CASSWRGTGDYNEQFF. For the CDR3, the DNA is TGCGCCAGCAGCTGGAGGGGGACAGGGGATTACAATGAGCAGTTCTTC.

There are a few counts of this clonotype. V usage is TRBV28 and J usage is TRBJ2-7; a possible D gene is TRBD1 (5 bases). Germline V gene lookup returns CDR1 MDHEN and CDR2 SYDVKM. The CDR3 spans 15 residues. V was trimmed by 7 bases and J by 0 bases, leaving 16 bases between them. CDR3 sequence: CASIPSPGISYEQYF. In nucleotides, the CDR3 is TGTGCCAGCATTCCTTCCCCAGGGATCTCCTACGAGCAGTACTTC.

The J gene is TRBJ2-7, the V gene TRBV3-1; D call uncertain. Germline CDR1 is LGHDT and CDR2 is YNNKEL (reference sequence). V was clipped by 0 bases and J by 1 base, with 10 bases between them. The CDR3 has 15 amino acids. The DNA of the CDR3 is TGTGCCAGCAGCCAAGATAGTCGAGGTTCCTACGAGCAGTACTTC. It translates to CASSQDSRGSYEQYF.

V usage is TRBV3-1 and J usage is TRBJ2-7, with D maybe TRBD1 (6 bases). The germline V gene has CDR1 LGHDT and CDR2 YNNKEL (reference sequence). CDR3 length equals 15 residues. Trimming pared 4 bases from V and 5 bases from J, leaving 18 bases between. DNA for the CDR3: TGTGCCAGCAGCCTAGGGGGACGGCAGCTTGACGAGCAGTACTTC. Protein sequence: CASSLGGRQLDEQYF.

This clonotype was observed many times. The V call is TRBV7-2, the J call TRBJ1-3; 7 positions match TRBD1. After removal of 1 base from V and 4 bases from J, the junction contained 7 bases not matched to a gene. The CDR3 has 16 residues. Germline assignment: CDR1 SGHTA and CDR2 FQGNSA. CDR3 loop: CASSLDGGGAGNTIYF. The CDR3 region has the DNA TGTGCCAGCAGCTTAGATGGAGGGGGCGCCGGAAACACCATATATTTT.

V is TRBV12-3 or TRBV12-4 and J is TRBJ2-1; 7 bases fit TRBD1. V dropped 5 bases and J dropped 4; count of bases not matched to a gene: 5. This CDR3 is 14 amino acids long. CDR3 bases: TGTGCCAGCAGTCATGACAGGGCTTACAATGAGCAGTTCTTC. Translating it yields CASSHDRAYNEQFF.